This T cell receptor beta chain is from a study of T-cell memory formation after mild COVID-19. Findings of the study overall: Of the contracting clones, CD4+ ones lay mainly in CM and EM, and CD8+ ones in EMRA.

Each CDR3 protein gets one entry after TCRdb re-called the 5' RACE reads with MiXCR. The sample lists 580,000 or so distinct CDR3 sequences; about 18% were seen once. In germline, CDR1 is SGDLS, CDR2 YYNGEE. Trimming took 7 bases from V and 4 from J, leaving 20 bases between them. CDR3 length equals 15 residues. This clonotype was picked up a small number of times. Its antigen is currently unknown. The rearrangement uses TRBV9 and TRBJ2-5, with D perhaps TRBD1 or TRBD2 (6 bases each). The source is an adult woman who had mild COVID-19 (a few samples of this study predate the infection). Cell type and time point are not known. The sequencing input was PBMCs or a T cell subset sorted from them (not recorded which). The CDR3, as DNA: TGTGCCAGCGCCACAGGGAATGGAGGGGGAGAGACCCAGTACTTC. Encoded protein: CASATGNGGGETQYF.